The source of this T cell receptor (beta chain) is a study of blood T cells in healthy people across ages. Germline loops: CDR1 LGHDT, CDR2 YNNKEL (reference sequence). Trimming cost V 1 base and J 2 bases, with 8 bases left between them. This CDR3 contains 15 residues. Primers used in a second PCR of about 7 to 12 cycles were a sample-barcoded 5' primer and a J-beta primer mix. TCRdb processed the 5' RACE reads anew with MiXCR; each CDR3 protein has one entry. Here the sample spans roughly 1,500,000 distinct CDR3 sequences, around 42% being singletons. In its sample, this clonotype was seen a few times.

V is TRBV3-1 and J is TRBJ1-4; no reliable D call. The sequence derives from a woman younger than 30 in good health. Sequencing was performed on blood. CDR3 amino acids: CASSQAAGTNEKLFF. The CDR3, as DNA: TGTGCCAGCAGCCAAGCTGCGGGCACTAATGAAAAACTGTTTTTT.